These T cell receptor beta chains were read from a single sample in a study of CD8 T cells in ankylosing spondylitis. A single record per CDR3 protein comes from TCRdb applying MiXCR to the 5' RACE reads. The profile covers under 450,000 distinct CDR3 sequences, with roughly 20% appearing a single time and 13% taken by the ten largest. The sample was blood, either unsorted or a sorted T cell fraction (not recorded which). The receptors were sampled from a male donor with ankylosing spondylitis or in good health (not recorded which). Each CDR3 is given without its conserved first and last residue.

v_call	j_call	cdr3_aa
TRBV12-3/TRBV12-4	TRBJ2-7	ASRRPRGATYEQY
TRBV9	TRBJ2-5	ASSVESGRGGETQY
TRBV15	TRBJ2-5	ATSRLQETQY
TRBV7-8	TRBJ2-1	ASSALAGTYNEQF
TRBV20-1	TRBJ2-5	SARDPDRVGGETQY
TRBV20-1	TRBJ2-7	SARRLAGVYEQY
TRBV20-1	TRBJ1-2	SARDRAATNYGYT
TRBV9	TRBJ2-1	ASSAPTNPSRFNEQF
TRBV29-1	TRBJ2-1	SARTSSDEQF
TRBV4-1	TRBJ2-7	ASSQDHGGAYEQY
TRBV24-1	TRBJ2-5	ATSDFWETQY
TRBV7-2	TRBJ2-2	ASSWGGAGELF
TRBV12-3/TRBV12-4	TRBJ2-2	ASSYRGLTGELF
TRBV9	TRBJ2-1	ASSVSAILSYNEQF
TRBV11-2	TRBJ1-1	ASSRITQGPTEAF
TRBV20-1	TRBJ1-1	SARDSIPYTEAF
TRBV11-2	TRBJ2-7	ASSLVGGAYEQY
TRBV7-2	TRBJ2-3	ASSLNPEQDTQY
TRBV28	TRBJ2-1	ASSFGPWDEQF
TRBV12-3/TRBV12-4	TRBJ2-3	ASTDRDRDTDTQY
TRBV4-1	TRBJ2-7	ASSQAPGVGEQY
TRBV12-3/TRBV12-4	TRBJ2-3	ASGVGVITTDTQY
TRBV7-9	TRBJ2-1	ASSKQGYEQF
TRBV20-1	TRBJ2-3	SARDIEWSGGAVDTQY
TRBV12-3/TRBV12-4	TRBJ2-6	ASSLTEPRGANVLT
TRBV29-1	TRBJ1-3	SVGVSGNTIY